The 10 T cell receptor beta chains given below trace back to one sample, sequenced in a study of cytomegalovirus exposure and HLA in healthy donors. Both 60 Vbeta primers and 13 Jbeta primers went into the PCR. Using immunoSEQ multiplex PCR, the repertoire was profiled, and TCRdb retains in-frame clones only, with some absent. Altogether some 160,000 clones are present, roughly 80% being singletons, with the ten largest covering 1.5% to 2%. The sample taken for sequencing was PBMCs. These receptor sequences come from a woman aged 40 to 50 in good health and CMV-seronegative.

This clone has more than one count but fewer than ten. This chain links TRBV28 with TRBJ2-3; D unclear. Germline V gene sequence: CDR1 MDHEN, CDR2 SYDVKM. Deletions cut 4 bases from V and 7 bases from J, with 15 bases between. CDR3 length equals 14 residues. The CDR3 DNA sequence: TGTGCCAGCAGTTCCCCCCTCGAGTACCATACGCAGTATTTT. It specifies CASSSPLEYHTQYF.

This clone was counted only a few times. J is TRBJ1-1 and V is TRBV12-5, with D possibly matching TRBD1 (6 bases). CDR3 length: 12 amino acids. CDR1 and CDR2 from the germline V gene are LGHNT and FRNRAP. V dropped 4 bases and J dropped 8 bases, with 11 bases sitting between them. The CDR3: CASGSPGTEAFF. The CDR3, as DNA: TGTGCTAGTGGTTCGCCTGGGACAGAAGCTTTCTTT.

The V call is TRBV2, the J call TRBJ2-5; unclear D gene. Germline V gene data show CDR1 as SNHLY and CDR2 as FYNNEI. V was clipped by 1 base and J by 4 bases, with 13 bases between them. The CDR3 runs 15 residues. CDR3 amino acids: CASSEVVGSGETQYF. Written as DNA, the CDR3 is TGTGCCAGCAGTGAAGTAGTGGGTTCGGGAGAGACCCAGTACTTC.

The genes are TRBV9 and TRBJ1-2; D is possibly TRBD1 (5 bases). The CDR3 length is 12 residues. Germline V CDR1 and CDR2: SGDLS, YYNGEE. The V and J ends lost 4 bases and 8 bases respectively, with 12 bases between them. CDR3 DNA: TGTGCCAGCAGCACCGCGGGGGGAGGCTACACCTTC. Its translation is CASSTAGGGYTF.

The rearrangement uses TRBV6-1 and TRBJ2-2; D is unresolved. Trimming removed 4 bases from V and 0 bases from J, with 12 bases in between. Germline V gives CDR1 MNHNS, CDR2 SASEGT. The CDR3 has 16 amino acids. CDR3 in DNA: TGTGCCAGCAGTGTCTTTGGCAGGCCGAACACCGGGGAGCTGTTTTTT. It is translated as CASSVFGRPNTGELFF.

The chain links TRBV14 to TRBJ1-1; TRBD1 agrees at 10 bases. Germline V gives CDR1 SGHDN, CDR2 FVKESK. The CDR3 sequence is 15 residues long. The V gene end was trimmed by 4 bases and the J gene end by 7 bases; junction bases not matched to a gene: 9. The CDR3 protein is CASSPGGTGAHEAFF. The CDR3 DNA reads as TGTGCCAGCAGCCCAGGAGGGACAGGGGCCCATGAAGCTTTCTTT.

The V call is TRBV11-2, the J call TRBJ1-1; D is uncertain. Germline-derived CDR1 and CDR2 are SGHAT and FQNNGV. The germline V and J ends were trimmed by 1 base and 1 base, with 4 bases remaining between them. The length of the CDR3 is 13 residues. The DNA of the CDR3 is TGTGCCAGCAGCTTAGCAGGGAACACTGAAGCTTTCTTT. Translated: CASSLAGNTEAFF.

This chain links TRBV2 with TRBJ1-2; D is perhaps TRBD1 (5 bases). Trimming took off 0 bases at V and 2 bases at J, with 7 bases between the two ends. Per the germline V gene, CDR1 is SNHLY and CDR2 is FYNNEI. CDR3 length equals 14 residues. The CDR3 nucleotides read TGTGCCAGCAGTGAAGCGCGACAGAACTATGGCTACACCTTC. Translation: CASSEARQNYGYTF.

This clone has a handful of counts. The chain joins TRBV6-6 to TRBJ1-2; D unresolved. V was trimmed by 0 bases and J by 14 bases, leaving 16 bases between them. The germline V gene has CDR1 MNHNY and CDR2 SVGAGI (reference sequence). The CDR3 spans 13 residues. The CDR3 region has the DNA TGTGCCAGCAGTTACTCAGAGGCTATTGGTAGAACCTTC. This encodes CASSYSEAIGRTF.

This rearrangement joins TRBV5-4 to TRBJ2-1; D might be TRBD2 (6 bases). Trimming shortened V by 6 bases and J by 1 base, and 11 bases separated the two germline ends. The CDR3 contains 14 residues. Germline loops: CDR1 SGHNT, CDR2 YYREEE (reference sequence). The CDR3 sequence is CASNLAGSYNEQFF. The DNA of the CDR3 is TGTGCCAGCAACCTTGCGGGGTCCTACAATGAGCAGTTCTTC.